What follows are 24 T cell receptor beta chains derived from one specimen sequenced in a study of PD-1 blockade in classical Hodgkin lymphoma. Generated by immunoSEQ multiplex PCR, the TCRdb table keeps only in-frame clones and is missing some. The sample shows approximately 30,000 clones, approximately 89% of them seen only once. The time point denotes: newly diagnosed, previously untreated cHL patient sample. Sequences were obtained from peripheral blood mononuclear cells (PBMCs). These receptors were taken from a human donor with classical Hodgkin lymphoma.

The chain recombines TRBV6-1 with TRBJ1-5; D is uncertain. Per germline, CDR1 MNHNS and CDR2 SASEGT. V was trimmed by 6 bases and J by 6 bases, leaving 9 bases between them. This CDR3 is 12 amino acids long. CDR3 in amino acids: CASSAPSQPQHF. CDR3 in DNA: TGTGCCAGCAGCGCCCCCAGTCAGCCCCAGCATTTT.

This sequence joins TRBV10-3 and TRBJ2-1; 8 nucleotides agree with TRBD2. Germline V lookup: CDR1 ENHRY, CDR2 SYGVKD. V shed 2 bases, J shed 8 bases, and the junction held 20 bases outside the gene matches. CDR3 size: 19 residues. The CDR3 DNA reads TGTGCCATCAGTGAGACGAGGCTAGCGGGCGCCTCTATAGGCGATGAGCAGTTCTTC. Translation gives CAISETRLAGASIGDEQFF.

The J gene is TRBJ2-3, the V gene TRBV6-1, with 8 bases that match TRBD1. Per the germline V gene, CDR1 is MNHNS and CDR2 is SASEGT. The V and J ends lost 4 bases and 5 bases, in that order; junction bases with no gene match: 2. The CDR3 is made up of 13 amino acids. CDR3 nucleotides: TGTGCCAGCAGTGGACAGGGGTTAGATACGCAGTATTTT. Protein sequence: CASSGQGLDTQYF.

The V gene is TRBV6-5, the J gene TRBJ2-7; 7 bases agree with TRBD1. This CDR3 has 15 amino acids. Per the germline V gene, CDR1 is MNHEY and CDR2 is SVGAGI. V was clipped by 0 bases and J by 3 bases; unmatched bases: 5. The CDR3 here is CASSYSAQGFYEQYF. The CDR3 DNA reads as TGTGCCAGCAGTTACTCGGCACAGGGGTTCTACGAGCAGTACTTC.

The V gene is TRBV7-6, the J gene TRBJ1-1, with TRBD1 as a possible D gene (5 bases). V was clipped by 4 bases and J by 1 base, with 16 bases between them. The CDR3 spans 16 residues. The germline V gene encodes CDR1 SGHVS and CDR2 FNYEAQ. The CDR3, as DNA: TGTGCCAGCAGCTATCGACCGGGGACTGAGAACACTGAAGCTTTCTTT. This encodes CASSYRPGTENTEAFF.

This rearrangement joins TRBV5-6 to TRBJ2-7; TRBD1 agrees at 11 bases. Germline lookup yields CDR1 SGHDT and CDR2 YYEEEE. The CDR3 sequence is 16 residues long. J lost 3 bases, V lost 1 base, and 6 bases had no gene match. This CDR3 is CASSLLSGTGGYEQYF. The CDR3 nucleotides are TGTGCCAGCAGCTTGTTAAGTGGGACAGGGGGCTACGAGCAGTACTTC.

The genes are TRBV29-1 and TRBJ2-1; 13 bases are shared with TRBD2. From germline, CDR1 is SQVTM and CDR2 ANQGSEA. The CDR3 runs to 14 residues. Losses at the gene ends were 4 bases for V and 6 bases for J; bases not matched to a gene: 3. The CDR3 region has the DNA TGCAGCGTTGGGACTAGCGGGAGTAGCAATGAGCAGTTCTTC. Translated, it gives CSVGTSGSSNEQFF.

The gene calls are TRBV5-1 and TRBJ1-1, with D maybe TRBD1 (5 bases). The germline V gene encodes CDR1 SGHRS and CDR2 YFSETQ. CDR3 length: 17 amino acids. Trimming cost V 3 bases and J 4 bases, with 22 bases left between them. The DNA of the CDR3 is TGCGCCAGCAGCTACCGACCAGGGATGGGGGGTGGCACTGAAGCTTTCTTT. Protein product: CASSYRPGMGGGTEAFF.

V gene TRBV7-2 combines with J gene TRBJ2-7; possible D gene TRBD2, 6 bases. The CDR3 has 12 amino acids. Trimming removed 4 bases from V and 13 bases from J, with 17 bases in between. Germline assignment: CDR1 SGHTA and CDR2 FQGNSA. DNA of the CDR3: TGTGCCAGCAGCTCCATCCGGGACTCCTCATACTTC. This sequence encodes CASSSIRDSSYF.

The V gene is TRBV18, the J gene TRBJ2-1; 10 bases line up with TRBD1. Germline V lookup: CDR1 KGHSH, CDR2 LQKENI. V was pared by 0 bases and J by 6 bases, with 5 bases of the junction left unmatched. The length of the CDR3 is 16 residues. The CDR3 is CASSPPTTGGLNEQFF. CDR3 coding DNA: TGTGCCAGCTCACCACCGACGACAGGGGGCCTCAATGAGCAGTTCTTC.

This chain uses TRBV28 with TRBJ2-2, with 8 bases fitting TRBD1. V trimming: 4 bases; J trimming: 7 bases; junction bases outside the gene matches: 14. This CDR3 has 17 residues. The V gene's germline CDR1 is MDHEN and CDR2 SYDVKM. CDR3 sequence reads: CASSSPNRWGTGGELFF. CDR3 DNA: TGTGCCAGCAGTTCTCCCAACCGGTGGGGGACAGGCGGGGAGCTGTTTTTT. Complete variable domain (other parts from reference TRBV28 and TRBJ2-2): DVKVTQSSRYLVKRTGEKVFLECVQDMDHENMFWYRQDPGLGLRLIYFSYDVKMKEKGDIPEGYSVSREKKERFSLILESASTNQTSMYLCASSSPNRWGTGGELFFGEGSRLTVL.

The chain carries TRBV7-2 and TRBJ2-7; the match to TRBD2 covers 7 bases. The CDR3 loop spans 15 amino acids. Losses at the gene ends were 4 bases for V and 2 bases for J; bases not matched to a gene: 8. Germline CDR1 SGHTA, CDR2 FQGNSA. The DNA of the CDR3 is TGTGCCAGCAGCTCGGGACGGGAGGTACCCTACGAGCAGTACTTC. Protein product: CASSSGREVPYEQYF.

This rearrangement joins TRBV30 to TRBJ2-3, with 13 nucleotides matching TRBD2. The germline V gene has CDR1 GTSNPN and CDR2 SVGIG (reference sequence). The V and J ends lost 2 bases and 4 bases, in that order; junction bases with no gene match: 3. This CDR3 is built from 15 residues. The CDR3 loop reads CAWSRLAGGPDTQYF. The CDR3 DNA sequence: TGTGCCTGGAGTAGACTAGCGGGAGGCCCAGATACGCAGTATTTT.

The rearrangement links TRBV29-1 to TRBJ2-2, with D possibly being TRBD1 (5 bases). Between the trimmed V and J ends, which lost 2 bases and 8 bases, there was a span of 12 bases. This CDR3 spans 13 amino acids. CDR1 is SQVTM, CDR2 ANQGSEA, per germline. CDR3 sequence reads: CSVERIQAGELFF. The CDR3 DNA follows: TGCAGCGTTGAAAGAATACAGGCTGGGGAGCTGTTTTTT.

The chain uses TRBV6-1 and TRBJ2-1; no clear D. CDR1 MNHNS and CDR2 SASEGT come from the germline V gene. There are 16 residues in the CDR3. V lost 4 bases to trimming and J lost 2 bases, with 15 bases between them. The CDR3 nucleotides are TGTGCCAGCAGTGGCGCTAATCCCGATACCTACAATGAGCAGTTCTTC. Its translation is CASSGANPDTYNEQFF.

The chain employs TRBV11-3 and TRBJ2-3; D is ambiguous. The germline CDR1 and CDR2 sequences are SGHNT and YENEEA. The CDR3 length is 12 residues. The V and J ends lost 8 bases and 2 bases respectively, with 8 bases between them. The CDR3 here is CASGINTDTQYF. Here the CDR3 DNA reads TGTGCCAGCGGGATTAACACAGATACGCAGTATTTT.

V is TRBV10-2 and J is TRBJ2-7; tentative D call: TRBD2 (6 bases). Germline V CDR1 and CDR2: WSHSY, SAAADI. V shed 4 bases and J shed 2 bases, with 24 bases lying between them. This CDR3 has 18 amino acids. CDR3 DNA sequence: TGCGCCAGCAGTGTACGGGGGAAGGGTCTCGGTAGAACCTACGAGCAGTACTTC. It yields the protein CASSVRGKGLGRTYEQYF.

V is TRBV10-2 and J is TRBJ2-2; 8 bases agree with TRBD2. V was pared by 6 bases and J by 6 bases, with 6 bases of the junction left unmatched. This CDR3 spans 14 amino acids. Germline CDR1 and CDR2: WSHSY and SAAADI. For the CDR3, the DNA is TGCGCCAGCAGGGAGAGCGGGAGCGCCGGGGAGCTGTTTTTT. It yields the protein CASRESGSAGELFF.

The chain has TRBV4-1 and TRBJ1-4, with 7 bases that match TRBD1. The CDR3 consists of 17 residues. The ends lost 0 bases at V and 4 bases at J; junction bases unmatched: 8. CDR1 and CDR2 (germline): MGHRA, YSYEKL. The CDR3 is CASSQDVGGSGNEKLFF. As DNA, the CDR3 is TGCGCCAGCAGCCAAGATGTAGGGGGCTCTGGTAATGAAAAACTGTTTTTT.

This clone was found once. The rearrangement links TRBV9 to TRBJ2-7; the match to TRBD1 covers 7 bases. Germline assignment: CDR1 SGDLS and CDR2 YYNGEE. There are 14 residues in the CDR3. The V segment lost 5 bases and the J segment 0 bases; nucleotides outside the gene matches: 5. The CDR3 loop is CASSRTGTSYEQYF. CDR3 DNA sequence: TGTGCCAGCAGTAGGACAGGCACCTCCTACGAGCAGTACTTC.

The rearrangement links TRBV10-3 to TRBJ2-5; D is perhaps TRBD2 (5 bases). The V end was cut by 5 bases, the J end by 5 bases, with 15 bases between. This CDR3 region has 14 residues. Germline V lookup: CDR1 ENHRY, CDR2 SYGVKD. This CDR3 reads CAISTPGDSETQYF. The CDR3 DNA is TGTGCCATCAGTACCCCCGGGGATTCGGAGACCCAGTACTTC.

V usage is TRBV29-1 and J usage is TRBJ1-3; no clear D. CDR1 and CDR2 (germline): SQVTM, ANQGSEA. Trimming removed 7 bases from V and 0 bases from J, with 4 bases in between. This CDR3 is built from 11 residues. CDR3 loop: CSAPSGNTIYF. CDR3 nucleotide sequence: TGCAGCGCTCCCTCTGGAAACACCATATATTTT.

The count of this clone is one. This chain uses TRBV10-3 with TRBJ2-5; either TRBD1 or TRBD2 may supply D (6 bases each). The DNA matches TRBJ2-7 better at its end, which makes the J call doubtful. CDR3 length: 13 amino acids. Per the germline V gene, CDR1 is ENHRY and CDR2 is SYGVKD. The CDR3 region is CAIKVAGEDEQYF. Here the CDR3 DNA reads TGTGCCATTAAGGTGGCAGGGGAGGACGAGCAGTACTTC.

The chain is built from TRBV15 and TRBJ1-1, with TRBD1 identical over 7 bases. In germline, CDR1 is LNHNV, CDR2 YYDKDF (reference sequence). J was trimmed by 4 bases and V by 3 bases; bases with no gene match: 2. CDR3 length: 13 residues. The CDR3 DNA reads TGTGCCACCAGCAGTACAGGGGCCACTGAAGCTTTCTTT. This encodes CATSSTGATEAFF.